This TCR beta chain was documented in a study of early T cells in non-severe SARS-CoV-2 infection. Across the whole study: With bulk RNA from unsorted whole blood as input, sequencing yielded unpaired chains.

Losses at the gene ends were 2 bases for V and 8 bases for J; bases not matched to a gene: 6. CDR3 length: 16 amino acids. Germline V gene data show CDR1 as SGHTA and CDR2 as FQGNSA. This clonotype was seen many times. Its antigen is still unknown. The protocol attached unique molecular identifiers to individual cDNA molecules. TCRdb called the 5' RACE reads again in MiXCR, with one record for every CDR3 protein. This sample has about 36,000 distinct CDR3 sequences, with 6% to 8% found just once. Points from the study as a whole: The study's VDJdb matching favored anti-spike CD8 responses and missed private and CD4 specificities.

The rearrangement joins TRBV7-2 to TRBJ1-6; TRBD1 agrees at 10 bases. This sequence originates from an adult who was a healthcare worker with PCR-confirmed SARS-CoV-2 infection or an uninfected control (not recorded which). Sample: whole blood, taken at baseline. CDR3: CASSLRGQGQDSPLHF. The CDR3 nucleotides are TGTGCCAGCAGCTTACGGGGACAGGGGCAGGATTCACCCCTCCACTTT.